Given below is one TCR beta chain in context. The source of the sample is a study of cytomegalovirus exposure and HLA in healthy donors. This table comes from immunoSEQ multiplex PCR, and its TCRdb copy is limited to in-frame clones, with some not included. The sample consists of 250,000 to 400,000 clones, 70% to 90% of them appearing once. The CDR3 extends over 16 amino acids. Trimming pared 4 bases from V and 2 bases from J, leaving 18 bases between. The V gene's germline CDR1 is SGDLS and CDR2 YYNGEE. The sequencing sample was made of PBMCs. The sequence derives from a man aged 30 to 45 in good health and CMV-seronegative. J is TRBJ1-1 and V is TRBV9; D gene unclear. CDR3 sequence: CASSTIQEYPNTEAFF. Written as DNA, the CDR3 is TGTGCCAGCAGCACGATCCAAGAGTATCCTAACACTGAAGCTTTCTTT.